Shown below are 15 T cell receptor beta chains from a single sample sequenced in a study of blood T cell repertoires in COVID-19. Profiling relied on immunoSEQ multiplex PCR, and the TCRdb table lists in-frame clones only, not all of them. The repertoire holds around 320,000 clones, with about nine tenths as singletons. Sequencing was done on a sample of peripheral blood. The origin of the receptors is a woman younger than 45 with COVID-19, enrolled during active disease.

The chain carries TRBV5-4 and TRBJ2-5, with D tentatively TRBD1 (5 bases). The CDR3 is made up of 14 amino acids. The V gene's germline CDR1 is SGHNT and CDR2 YYREEE (reference sequence). V gave up 3 bases and J gave up 5 bases, with 14 bases separating them. The CDR3 here is CASSSTALGETQYF. In DNA, the CDR3 is TGTGCCAGCAGCTCGACAGCCCTGGGGGAGACCCAGTACTTC. Complete variable domain (other parts from reference TRBV5-4 and TRBJ2-5): ETGVTQSPTHLIKTRGQQVTLRCSSQSGHNTVSWYQQALGQGPQFIFQYYREEENGRGNFPPRFSGLQFPNYSSELNVNALELDDSALYLCASSSTALGETQYFGPGTRLLVL.

The rearrangement links TRBV10-1 to TRBJ2-1, with 8 positions matching TRBD2. V lost 9 bases, J lost 7 bases, and 11 bases stayed unmatched. The germline CDR1 and CDR2 sequences are WNHNN and SYGVQD (reference sequence). The CDR3 is 14 residues long. The CDR3 DNA reads TGCGCCAGTAGTAGCGGGGAAGGACGGAATGAGCAGTTCTTC. It is translated as CASSSGEGRNEQFF.

This clone has more than one count but fewer than ten. CDR3 sequence (DNA): TGTGCCAGCAGCGCCCAAGGACAGGGGGCGTATGGCTACACCTTC. The encoded protein is CASSAQGQGAYGYTF. The chain has TRBV5-4 and TRBJ1-2, with 11 bases fitting TRBD1. With 4 bases clipped from V and 5 bases from J, the junction kept 7 bases outside the gene matches. CDR3 length equals 15 residues. Germline V lookup: CDR1 SGHNT, CDR2 YYREEE (reference sequence).

This clone occurred a few times. The chain is built from TRBV10-1 and TRBJ1-6; D is undetermined. CDR3 length: 13 amino acids. Germline assignment: CDR1 WNHNN and CDR2 SYGVQD (reference sequence). V dropped 4 bases and J dropped 10 bases, with 11 bases sitting between them. The CDR3: CASSGGWQSPLHF. The CDR3 DNA sequence: TGCGCCAGCAGTGGAGGTTGGCAATCACCCCTCCACTTT.

This CDR3 is CSVESSEVSYNEQFF. DNA for the CDR3: TGCAGCGTTGAGTCTAGTGAGGTGTCCTACAATGAGCAGTTCTTC. V is TRBV29-1 and J is TRBJ2-1; no definite D call. Germline V CDR1 and CDR2: SQVTM, ANQGSEA. Trimming left V 3 bases short and J 1 base short, with 13 bases between. This CDR3 is 15 amino acids long.

V gene TRBV12-5 combines with J gene TRBJ2-1; D not resolved. This CDR3 is built from 13 residues. V lost 1 base, J lost 4 bases, and 5 bases lay in between. CDR1 is LGHNT and CDR2 is FRNRAP in the germline V gene. CDR3 amino acids: CASGLGQYNEQFF. Written as DNA, the CDR3 is TGTGCTAGTGGTTTGGGGCAATACAATGAGCAGTTCTTC. Full variable domain (remainder filled in from reference TRBV12-5 and TRBJ2-1): DARVTQTPRHKVTEMGQEVTMRCQPILGHNTVFWYRQTMMQGLELLAYFRNRAPLDDSGMPKDRFSAEMPDATLATLKIQPSEPRDSAVYFCASGLGQYNEQFFGPGTRLTVL.

This chain joins TRBV19 and TRBJ2-6; D is possibly TRBD1 (6 bases). CDR3 size: 15 residues. Germline-derived CDR1 and CDR2 are LNHDA and SQIVND (reference sequence). Trimming took 7 bases from V and 9 from J, leaving 19 bases between them. CDR3 protein: CASKPGDHSGNVLTF. The DNA for the CDR3 is TGTGCCAGTAAACCAGGGGACCACTCTGGCAACGTCCTGACTTTC.

The chain links TRBV3-1 (or the pseudogene TRBV3-2) to TRBJ1-5, with D possibly matching TRBD1 (5 bases). Germline V gene data show CDR1 as LGHDT and CDR2 as YNNKEL (reference sequence). Trimming left V 0 bases short and J 6 bases short, with 15 bases between. This CDR3 is built from 16 residues. Here the CDR3 reads CASSQDSGQGGQPQHF. In nucleotides, the CDR3 is TGTGCCAGCAGCCAAGATAGTGGCCAGGGTGGTCAGCCCCAGCATTTT.

The chain links TRBV7-9 to TRBJ1-2; TRBD1 matches at 9 bases. Germline V gives CDR1 SEHNR, CDR2 FQNEAQ (reference sequence). V shed 4 bases, J shed 0 bases, and the junction held 9 bases outside the gene matches. The CDR3 extends over 17 amino acids. CDR3 bases: TGTGCCAGCAGCTCCGTACAGGGGGCGACCACTAACTATGGCTACACCTTC. This gives the protein CASSSVQGATTNYGYTF. The entire variable domain, with the rest obtained from reference TRBV7-9 and TRBJ1-2, is as follows: DTGVSQNPRHKITKRGQNVTFRCDPISEHNRLYWYRQTLGQGPEFLTYFQNEAQLEKSRLLSDRFSAERPKGSFSTLEIQRTEQGDSAMYLCASSSVQGATTNYGYTFGSGTRLTVV.

This clone was seen a single time. The chain has TRBV27 and TRBJ1-4, with a tentative D call TRBD1 (5 bases). Trimming left V 5 bases short and J 6 bases short, with 19 bases between. Looked up from germline, CDR1 is MNHEY and CDR2 is SMNVEV (reference sequence). This CDR3 comprises 16 residues. This CDR3 is CASSRAWGVGDEKLFF. In DNA, the CDR3 is TGTGCCAGCAGTCGCGCTTGGGGGGTAGGGGATGAAAAACTGTTTTTT.

The rearrangement links TRBV5-6 to TRBJ1-5; D perhaps matches TRBD1 (5 bases). This CDR3 contains 16 residues. V was clipped by 1 base and J by 1 base, with 12 bases between them. In germline, CDR1 is SGHDT, CDR2 YYEEEE. The CDR3 DNA reads as TGTGCCAGCAGCTTGTTTGACCAGGGCAGCAATCAGCCCCAGCATTTT. It translates to CASSLFDQGSNQPQHF.

The V call is TRBV2, the J call TRBJ2-1, with 7 bases lining up with TRBD1. Per the germline V gene, CDR1 is SNHLY and CDR2 is FYNNEI. CDR3 length: 14 amino acids. Trimming removed 2 bases from V and 8 bases from J; junction bases left unmatched: 6. This CDR3 reads CASSEPPRGHEQFF. The CDR3 DNA is TGTGCCAGCAGTGAACCTCCGAGGGGGCATGAGCAGTTCTTC.

The gene calls are TRBV11-3 and TRBJ1-1; D not resolved. The germline gives CDR1 SGHNT, CDR2 YENEEA. The CDR3 has 13 amino acids. V lost 3 bases and J 1 base, leaving 6 bases between the germline ends. The CDR3 nucleotides are TGTGCCAGCAGCTTGAGGGAGAACACTGAAGCTTTCTTT. Protein product: CASSLRENTEAFF.

CDR3 loop: CASSQVGGPYGYTF. CDR3 bases: TGTGCCAGCAGTCAAGTAGGGGGCCCCTATGGCTACACCTTC. The chain combines TRBV9 with TRBJ1-2; TRBD1 aligns across 7 bases. The germline gives CDR1 SGDLS, CDR2 YYNGEE. The length of the CDR3 is 14 residues. Germline trimming cut 5 bases from V and 4 bases from J; bases unmatched to any gene: 8.

The V gene is TRBV2, the J gene TRBJ2-3; 10 nucleotides match TRBD1. CDR3 length: 16 amino acids. Trimming removed 6 bases from V and 0 bases from J; junction bases left unmatched: 6. The germline V gene has CDR1 SNHLY and CDR2 FYNNEI. The CDR3, as DNA: TGTGCCAGCAGCAGGACAGGGGGGGATAGCACAGATACGCAGTATTTT. Encoded protein: CASSRTGGDSTDTQYF.